This is a list of T cell receptor beta chains from one sample in a study of blood T cell repertoires in COVID-19. Profiled with immunoSEQ multiplex PCR; TCRdb holds only in-frame clones, not every one. The sample includes fewer than 300,000 clones, around 90% of them seen just once. Sequenced input: peripheral blood. The receptors were sampled from a man younger than 35 with active or convalescent COVID-19. The CDR3 runs from the conserved cysteine through the conserved F or W. Each record gives: D gene, J gene, clone size, V gene, CDR3 DNA, CDR3 protein. D genes are given only for firm matches. Only some rows state a clone size, as once, few, many or a class for expanded clones.

d_gene: .
j_gene: TRBJ1-2
abundance: .
v_gene: TRBV11-2
CDR3nt: TGTGCCAGCAGCTTAGGTGACAGGATGGTGGACTATGGCTACACCTTC
CDR3aa: CASSLGDRMVDYGYTF

d_gene: .
j_gene: TRBJ1-3
abundance: .
v_gene: TRBV6-1
CDR3nt: TGTGCCAGCAGTGAGTTGGGGGGGGTGAACTCTGGAAACACCATATATTTT
CDR3aa: CASSELGGVNSGNTIYF

d_gene: TRBD1
j_gene: TRBJ2-7
abundance: .
v_gene: TRBV6-1
CDR3nt: TGTGCCAGCAGTGAGGCCGGGACAGCCTACGAGCAGTACTTC
CDR3aa: CASSEAGTAYEQYF

d_gene: .
j_gene: TRBJ2-2
abundance: .
v_gene: TRBV12-5
CDR3nt: TGTGCTAGTGGTGGATTGGACAGTCCCGATTTCACCGGGGAGCTGTTTTTT
CDR3aa: CASGGLDSPDFTGELFF

d_gene: TRBD1
j_gene: TRBJ2-7
abundance: .
v_gene: TRBV4-1
CDR3nt: TGCGCCAGCAGTCGAGCCCTGCATATCCGAGGACAGGGCTACGAGCAGTACTTC
CDR3aa: CASSRALHIRGQGYEQYF

d_gene: .
j_gene: TRBJ2-2
abundance: .
v_gene: TRBV5-1
CDR3nt: TGCGCCAGCAGCTTGGTTGTCGCGGGGAACACCGGGGAGCTGTTTTTT
CDR3aa: CASSLVVAGNTGELFF

d_gene: TRBD1
j_gene: TRBJ1-1
abundance: .
v_gene: TRBV6-5
CDR3nt: TGTGCCAGCGCTGACAGGGGCACTGAAGCTTTCTTT
CDR3aa: CASADRGTEAFF

d_gene: TRBD2
j_gene: TRBJ2-3
abundance: .
v_gene: TRBV27
CDR3nt: TGTGCCAGCAGTTTTATAGCGGGGGGCCCCGATACGCAGTATTTT
CDR3aa: CASSFIAGGPDTQYF

d_gene: TRBD2
j_gene: TRBJ2-3
abundance: .
v_gene: TRBV7-2
CDR3nt: TGTGCCAGCAGCTTAGCGAGGGCTAGCGGGGGGGCAGCAGATACGCAGTATTTT
CDR3aa: CASSLARASGGAADTQYF

d_gene: TRBD1
j_gene: TRBJ2-1
abundance: .
v_gene: TRBV5-4
CDR3nt: TGTGCCAGCAGCGCCGGACAGGGAAACAATGAGCAGTTCTTC
CDR3aa: CASSAGQGNNEQFF

d_gene: TRBD2
j_gene: TRBJ2-1
abundance: .
v_gene: TRBV6-5
CDR3nt: TGTGCCAGCAGTTACGAGCGGGGGGGCTACAATGAGCAGTTCTTC
CDR3aa: CASSYERGGYNEQFF

d_gene: .
j_gene: TRBJ2-1
abundance: .
v_gene: TRBV19
CDR3nt: TGTGCCAGTAGTAGGAGGGGATACAATGAGCAGTTCTTC
CDR3aa: CASSRRGYNEQFF

d_gene: .
j_gene: TRBJ1-5
abundance: few
v_gene: TRBV9
CDR3nt: TGTGCCAGCAGCGTAGGCCTAAGCAATCAGCCCCAGCATTTT
CDR3aa: CASSVGLSNQPQHF

d_gene: TRBD2
j_gene: TRBJ2-1
abundance: .
v_gene: TRBV9
CDR3nt: TGTGCCAGCAGCGTAGATCCGACTAGCGGGGTCAGCTCCTACAATGAGCAGTTCTTC
CDR3aa: CASSVDPTSGVSSYNEQFF

d_gene: .
j_gene: TRBJ2-2
abundance: .
v_gene: TRBV11-3
CDR3nt: TGTGCCAGCAGCCCCCGCACCGGGGAGCTGTTTTTT
CDR3aa: CASSPRTGELFF

d_gene: .
j_gene: TRBJ1-2
abundance: .
v_gene: TRBV12-5
CDR3nt: TGTGCTAGTGGTCCCAGAGAAACAGGGGGCTACACCTTC
CDR3aa: CASGPRETGGYTF

d_gene: .
j_gene: TRBJ1-6
abundance: .
v_gene: TRBV27
CDR3nt: TGTGCCAGCAGTTTCTTTCCCAGAAATTATAATTCACCCCTCCACTTT
CDR3aa: CASSFFPRNYNSPLHF

d_gene: .
j_gene: TRBJ2-2
abundance: .
v_gene: TRBV5-1
CDR3nt: TGCGCCAGCAGCTCGGACCAGGGGTGGGGCGGGGAGCTGTTTTTT
CDR3aa: CASSSDQGWGGELFF

d_gene: .
j_gene: TRBJ1-1
abundance: .
v_gene: TRBV18
CDR3nt: TGTGCCAGCTCATCCTCGTTGAGGGACACTGAAGCTTTCTTT
CDR3aa: CASSSSLRDTEAFF

d_gene: .
j_gene: TRBJ2-3
abundance: .
v_gene: TRBV7-9
CDR3nt: TGTGCCAGCAGCTTGGACAGTTCCACAGATACGCAGTATTTT
CDR3aa: CASSLDSSTDTQYF

d_gene: .
j_gene: TRBJ1-2
abundance: .
v_gene: TRBV10-2
CDR3nt: TGCGCCAGCAGTGAGTCGGCCTACAGGGAAAGCTATGGCTACACCTTC
CDR3aa: CASSESAYRESYGYTF

d_gene: TRBD2
j_gene: TRBJ2-3
abundance: .
v_gene: TRBV9
CDR3nt: TGTGCCAGCAGCGTAGCGGCGGGGGGACACACAGATACGCAGTATTTT
CDR3aa: CASSVAAGGHTDTQYF

d_gene: .
j_gene: TRBJ2-2
abundance: .
v_gene: TRBV7-2
CDR3nt: TGTGCCAGCAGCTTAGCACTTAACACCGGGGAGCTGTTTTTT
CDR3aa: CASSLALNTGELFF

d_gene: TRBD2
j_gene: TRBJ2-2
abundance: .
v_gene: TRBV2
CDR3nt: TGTGCCAGCAGTGAAGGACTAGCGGGGGAGTACACCGGGGAGCTGTTTTTT
CDR3aa: CASSEGLAGEYTGELFF

d_gene: .
j_gene: TRBJ1-5
abundance: .
v_gene: TRBV28
CDR3nt: TGTGCCTCAGGGTTGGGAAATCAGCCCCAGCATTTT
CDR3aa: CASGLGNQPQHF

d_gene: .
j_gene: TRBJ1-2
abundance: .
v_gene: TRBV3-1/TRBV3-2
CDR3nt: TGTGCCAGCAGCCAAGAGGGTGCGGGGGGCGTCTATGGCTACACCTTC
CDR3aa: CASSQEGAGGVYGYTF

d_gene: TRBD1
j_gene: TRBJ2-7
abundance: .
v_gene: TRBV11-2
CDR3nt: TGTGCCAGCAGCTTAGTGGACAGGGGACACGAGCAGTACTTC
CDR3aa: CASSLVDRGHEQYF

d_gene: .
j_gene: TRBJ2-6
abundance: .
v_gene: TRBV19
CDR3nt: TGTGCCAGTAGTATACTACAGGGTACTGGGGCCAACGTCCTGACTTTC
CDR3aa: CASSILQGTGANVLTF

d_gene: TRBD2
j_gene: TRBJ2-7
abundance: .
v_gene: TRBV19
CDR3nt: TGTGCCAGTAGCCTCCTAGCGGGGGGGAGTTTCTACGAGCAGTACTTC
CDR3aa: CASSLLAGGSFYEQYF

d_gene: .
j_gene: TRBJ1-3
abundance: .
v_gene: TRBV11-2
CDR3nt: TGTGCCAGCAGCTTAGATGGCTTCTTCTCTGGAAACACCATATATTTT
CDR3aa: CASSLDGFFSGNTIYF

d_gene: TRBD2
j_gene: TRBJ2-1
abundance: .
v_gene: TRBV6-4
CDR3nt: TGTGCCAGCAGTGAGGGGACTAGCGGGGGGGCTGAGCAGTTCTTC
CDR3aa: CASSEGTSGGAEQFF

d_gene: .
j_gene: TRBJ2-5
abundance: .
v_gene: TRBV6-5
CDR3nt: TGTGCCAGCAGCCACCGGGTAGGCGAGACCCAGTACTTC
CDR3aa: CASSHRVGETQYF

d_gene: .
j_gene: TRBJ2-5
abundance: .
v_gene: TRBV21-1
CDR3nt: TGTGCCAGCAGCAGGGGCCCATATAGGGAGACCCAGTACTTC
CDR3aa: CASSRGPYRETQYF

d_gene: TRBD1
j_gene: TRBJ1-4
abundance: .
v_gene: TRBV5-6
CDR3nt: TGTGCCAGCAGCTTCCTCGGGACAGGGGGAGGAAAACTGTTTTTT
CDR3aa: CASSFLGTGGGKLFF

d_gene: TRBD2
j_gene: TRBJ2-5
abundance: .
v_gene: TRBV2
CDR3nt: TGTGCCAGCTATGCTAGCGGGCGGCTGGAGACCCAGTACTTC
CDR3aa: CASYASGRLETQYF

d_gene: .
j_gene: TRBJ2-1
abundance: few
v_gene: TRBV4-1
CDR3nt: TGCGCCAGCAGCCAAGAAGAGCGAAACATGGTCGATGAGCAGTTCTTC
CDR3aa: CASSQEERNMVDEQFF

d_gene: .
j_gene: TRBJ1-3
abundance: .
v_gene: TRBV6-5
CDR3nt: TGTGCCAGCCGGGGGGTGGGAGGAAACACCATATATTTT
CDR3aa: CASRGVGGNTIYF

d_gene: TRBD1
j_gene: TRBJ1-2
abundance: .
v_gene: TRBV29-1
CDR3nt: TGCAGCGTTGGAAGGGACAGGGGCAACTATGGCTACACCTTC
CDR3aa: CSVGRDRGNYGYTF

d_gene: .
j_gene: TRBJ1-6
abundance: once
v_gene: TRBV18
CDR3nt: TGTGCCAGCTCACCCGTTGTACGAGGCGGAAATAATTCACCCCTCCACTTT
CDR3aa: CASSPVVRGGNNSPLHF

d_gene: .
j_gene: TRBJ2-7
abundance: .
v_gene: TRBV18
CDR3nt: TGTGCCAGCTCACCACCCGGACTGGGGATCCGACGAGGCGAGCAGTACTTC
CDR3aa: CASSPPGLGIRRGEQYF

d_gene: .
j_gene: TRBJ1-5
abundance: .
v_gene: TRBV9
CDR3nt: TGTGCCAGCAGCGTAGCACTGGGGCAACCCCAGCATTTT
CDR3aa: CASSVALGQPQHF